Following are 2 T cell receptor beta chains from one sample sequenced in a study of blood T cell repertoires in COVID-19. Method: immunoSEQ multiplex PCR; TCRdb's copy keeps in-frame clones and lacks some. The sample includes almost 200,000 clones, roughly 80% of them seen just once. Sequencing used peripheral blood. Receptors were obtained from a man in his sixties with COVID-19, enrolled during active disease.

The chain uses TRBV5-1 and TRBJ2-1; 7 nucleotides line up with TRBD2. The J segment lost 3 bases and the V segment lost 0 bases, leaving 6 bases of the junction unmatched. The CDR3 runs to 16 residues. Per the germline V gene, CDR1 is SGHRS and CDR2 is YFSETQ. DNA for the CDR3: TGCGCCAGCAGCTTGGGGGCTAGCGGAAGCTACAATGAGCAGTTCTTC. Translation gives CASSLGASGSYNEQFF.

The chain has TRBV19 and TRBJ1-1, with 7 bases aligning to TRBD1. Looked up from germline, CDR1 is LNHDA and CDR2 is SQIVND (reference sequence). The CDR3 spans 14 residues. Unmatched junction bases numbered 8, after V lost 5 bases and J lost 5 bases. Here the CDR3 reads CASSFRQGRTEAFF. In DNA form, the CDR3 reads TGTGCCAGTAGTTTCCGACAGGGAAGGACTGAAGCTTTCTTT.